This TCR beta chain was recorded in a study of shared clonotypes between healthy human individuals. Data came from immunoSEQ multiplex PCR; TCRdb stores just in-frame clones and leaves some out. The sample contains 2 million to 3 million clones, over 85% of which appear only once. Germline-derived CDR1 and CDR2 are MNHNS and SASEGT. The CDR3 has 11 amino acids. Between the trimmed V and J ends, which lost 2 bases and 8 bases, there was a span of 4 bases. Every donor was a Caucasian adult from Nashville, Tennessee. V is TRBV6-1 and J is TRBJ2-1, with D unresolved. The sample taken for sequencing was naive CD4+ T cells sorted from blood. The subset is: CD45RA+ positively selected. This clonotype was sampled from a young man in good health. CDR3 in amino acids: CASSEPDEQFF. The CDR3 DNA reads TGTGCCAGCAGTGAACCGGATGAGCAGTTCTTC.